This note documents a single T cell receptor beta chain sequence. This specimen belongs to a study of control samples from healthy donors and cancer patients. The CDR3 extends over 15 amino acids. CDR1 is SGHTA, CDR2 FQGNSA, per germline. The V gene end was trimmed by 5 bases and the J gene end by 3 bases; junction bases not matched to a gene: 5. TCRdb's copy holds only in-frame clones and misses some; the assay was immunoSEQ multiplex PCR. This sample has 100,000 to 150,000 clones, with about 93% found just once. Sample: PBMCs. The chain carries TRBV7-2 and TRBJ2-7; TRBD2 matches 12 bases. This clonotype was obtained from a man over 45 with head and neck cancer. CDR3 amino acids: CASSTRTSGVYEQYF. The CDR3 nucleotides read TGTGCCAGCAGCACCCGGACTAGCGGGGTCTACGAGCAGTACTTC.